These T cell receptor beta chains were read from a single sample in a study of T cells in localized non-small cell lung cancer. Assay used: immunoSEQ multiplex PCR; TCRdb lists only in-frame clones, some missing. The sample contains tens of thousands of clones, 75% to 90% of which appear only once. This material consisted of peripheral blood mononuclear cells, taken before any cancer treatment. These receptors were collected from a man between 40 and 70 years old with stage III lung adenocarcinoma. Both conserved end residues are part of each CDR3. A D gene is named only where the DNA matches it firmly. Rows may omit the clone size; those that give it use once, few, many or a size class.

clone_size: NA; v_call: TRBV27; j_call: TRBJ1-5; d_call: NA; cdr3_aa: CASSLTGDQPQHF; cdr3_nt: TGTGCCAGCAGTCTGACTGGTGATCAGCCCCAGCATTTT
clone_size: NA; v_call: TRBV10-3; j_call: TRBJ2-1; d_call: TRBD2; cdr3_aa: CAISESSSGGGYEQFF; cdr3_nt: TGTGCCATCAGTGAGTCAAGTAGCGGGGGAGGCTATGAGCAGTTCTTC
clone_size: NA; v_call: TRBV5-1; j_call: TRBJ2-1; d_call: NA; cdr3_aa: CASSLVQFPYNEQFF; cdr3_nt: TGCGCCAGCAGCTTGGTCCAGTTCCCCTACAATGAGCAGTTCTTC
clone_size: NA; v_call: TRBV7-2; j_call: TRBJ2-2; d_call: TRBD2; cdr3_aa: CASSLNTAGGTGELFF; cdr3_nt: TGTGCCAGCAGCTTAAACACAGCGGGGGGGACCGGGGAGCTGTTTTTT
clone_size: NA; v_call: TRBV6-6; j_call: TRBJ2-1; d_call: NA; cdr3_aa: CASSDSDGYNEQFF; cdr3_nt: TGTGCCAGCAGCGACAGTGATGGGTACAATGAGCAGTTCTTC
clone_size: NA; v_call: TRBV7-6; j_call: TRBJ2-5; d_call: TRBD2; cdr3_aa: CASSLARDGGDETQYF; cdr3_nt: TGTGCCAGCAGCTTAGCGAGGGACGGGGGGGACGAGACCCAGTACTTC
clone_size: NA; v_call: TRBV4-3; j_call: TRBJ1-1; d_call: TRBD1; cdr3_aa: CASSQTGQRPLPEAFF; cdr3_nt: TGCGCCAGCAGCCAGACGGGACAGAGACCTTTGCCTGAAGCTTTCTTT
clone_size: NA; v_call: TRBV9; j_call: TRBJ1-3; d_call: TRBD1; cdr3_aa: CASSAPGQGSSGNTIYF; cdr3_nt: TGTGCCAGCAGCGCCCCGGGACAGGGGAGCTCTGGAAACACCATATATTTT
clone_size: NA; v_call: TRBV7-7; j_call: TRBJ2-1; d_call: NA; cdr3_aa: CASSPKWGSSYNEQFF; cdr3_nt: TGTGCTAGCAGCCCCAAGTGGGGGAGCTCCTACAATGAGCAGTTCTTC
clone_size: NA; v_call: TRBV19; j_call: TRBJ2-7; d_call: TRBD1; cdr3_aa: CASTPNPGTVYEQYF; cdr3_nt: TGTGCCAGTACCCCCAATCCCGGGACAGTCTACGAGCAGTACTTC
clone_size: NA; v_call: TRBV7-2; j_call: TRBJ2-5; d_call: NA; cdr3_aa: CASSLVNSETQYF; cdr3_nt: TGTGCCAGCAGCTTAGTTAATAGCGAGACCCAGTACTTC
clone_size: NA; v_call: TRBV6-6; j_call: TRBJ1-3; d_call: TRBD1; cdr3_aa: CASNGQGGGNTIYF; cdr3_nt: TGTGCCAGCAATGGACAGGGTGGTGGAAACACCATATATTTT
clone_size: once; v_call: TRBV30; j_call: TRBJ1-2; d_call: NA; cdr3_aa: CAWSVEPHGYTF; cdr3_nt: TGTGCCTGGAGTGTAGAACCGCATGGCTACACCTTC
clone_size: NA; v_call: TRBV11-3; j_call: TRBJ2-5; d_call: NA; cdr3_aa: CASSPTGAGGTQYF; cdr3_nt: TGTGCCAGCAGCCCCACAGGGGCGGGGGGGACCCAGTACTTC
clone_size: few; v_call: TRBV28; j_call: TRBJ2-7; d_call: TRBD1; cdr3_aa: CASSLGTAMVSF; cdr3_nt: TGTGCCAGCAGTCTCGGGACAGCCATGGTCTCCTTC
clone_size: NA; v_call: TRBV7-3; j_call: TRBJ2-1; d_call: NA; cdr3_aa: CASSPKDGDNEQFF; cdr3_nt: TGTGCCAGCAGCCCTAAGGATGGCGACAATGAACAGTTCTTC
clone_size: NA; v_call: TRBV7-8; j_call: TRBJ1-5; d_call: NA; cdr3_aa: CASSLLSNQPQHF; cdr3_nt: TGTGCCAGCAGCTTACTCAGCAATCAGCCCCAGCATTTT
clone_size: NA; v_call: TRBV29-1; j_call: TRBJ2-1; d_call: NA; cdr3_aa: CSVFGLGNEQFF; cdr3_nt: TGCAGCGTTTTCGGTCTCGGCAATGAGCAGTTCTTC
clone_size: NA; v_call: TRBV14; j_call: TRBJ2-2; d_call: NA; cdr3_aa: CASSQLGPYTGELFF; cdr3_nt: TGTGCCAGCAGCCAATTGGGACCGTACACCGGGGAGCTGTTTTTT
clone_size: few; v_call: TRBV28; j_call: TRBJ1-2; d_call: TRBD1; cdr3_aa: CASSLGGGGRAYGYTF; cdr3_nt: TGTGCCAGCAGTTTAGGGGGAGGGGGCCGGGCCTATGGCTACACCTTC
clone_size: NA; v_call: TRBV9; j_call: TRBJ1-2; d_call: NA; cdr3_aa: CASSTRLGGQFRSGYTF; cdr3_nt: TGTGCCAGCAGCACGAGATTGGGGGGGCAGTTTCGTTCTGGCTACACCTTC
clone_size: NA; v_call: TRBV19; j_call: TRBJ2-1; d_call: NA; cdr3_aa: CASRPATGTHNEQFF; cdr3_nt: TGTGCCAGTAGGCCCGCCACAGGGACGCACAATGAGCAGTTCTTC
clone_size: NA; v_call: TRBV7-2; j_call: TRBJ2-1; d_call: NA; cdr3_aa: CASSLTNLGSAIEQFF; cdr3_nt: TGTGCCAGCAGCTTAACAAACCTCGGCTCAGCGATTGAGCAGTTCTTC
clone_size: few; v_call: TRBV27; j_call: TRBJ1-1; d_call: NA; cdr3_aa: CASSPSRGRGNTEAFF; cdr3_nt: TGTGCCAGCAGTCCTAGTAGAGGCCGGGGGAACACTGAAGCTTTCTTT
clone_size: NA; v_call: TRBV7-9; j_call: TRBJ1-2; d_call: NA; cdr3_aa: CASSPWTVNYGYTF; cdr3_nt: TGTGCCAGCAGCCCATGGACTGTAAACTATGGCTACACCTTC
clone_size: NA; v_call: TRBV10-2; j_call: TRBJ2-1; d_call: TRBD2; cdr3_aa: CASSEQAGPPQFF; cdr3_nt: TGCGCCAGCAGTGAACAAGCGGGGCCCCCTCAGTTCTTC
clone_size: NA; v_call: TRBV11-3; j_call: TRBJ2-1; d_call: NA; cdr3_aa: CASSKYGGLDYNEQFF; cdr3_nt: TGTGCCAGCAGCAAGTACGGGGGATTGGACTACAATGAGCAGTTCTTC
clone_size: medium-sized; v_call: TRBV6-1; j_call: TRBJ1-1; d_call: TRBD1; cdr3_aa: CASSSTGAPLAFF; cdr3_nt: TGTGCCAGCAGTTCTACAGGGGCCCCTTTAGCTTTCTTT
clone_size: NA; v_call: TRBV6-5; j_call: TRBJ1-5; d_call: TRBD1; cdr3_aa: CASNRRQGGQPQHF; cdr3_nt: TGTGCCAGCAATCGGAGACAGGGCGGTCAGCCCCAGCATTTT
clone_size: NA; v_call: TRBV5-8; j_call: TRBJ1-5; d_call: NA; cdr3_aa: CASSLGTSNQPQHF; cdr3_nt: TGTGCCAGCAGCCTTGGGACTTCCAATCAGCCCCAGCATTTT
clone_size: NA; v_call: TRBV6-5; j_call: TRBJ2-7; d_call: NA; cdr3_aa: CASSYDSDGNYEQYF; cdr3_nt: TGTGCCAGCAGTTACGACAGCGACGGAAACTACGAGCAGTACTTC
clone_size: once; v_call: TRBV7-2; j_call: TRBJ1-5; d_call: NA; cdr3_aa: CASSLEGLPQHF; cdr3_nt: TGTGCCAGCAGCTTAGAGGGTTTGCCCCAGCATTTT
clone_size: NA; v_call: TRBV7-2; j_call: TRBJ2-7; d_call: NA; cdr3_aa: CASSFRPKGYEQYF; cdr3_nt: TGTGCCAGCAGCTTTCGCCCCAAGGGCTACGAGCAGTACTTC
clone_size: few; v_call: TRBV4-2; j_call: TRBJ1-5; d_call: NA; cdr3_aa: CASSPVGQPQHF; cdr3_nt: TGTGCCAGCAGCCCCGTGGGCCAGCCCCAGCATTTT
clone_size: NA; v_call: TRBV11-3; j_call: TRBJ2-7; d_call: NA; cdr3_aa: CASSLKGLLGYEQYF; cdr3_nt: TGTGCCAGCAGCTTAAAGGGACTTTTGGGGTACGAGCAGTACTTC
clone_size: once; v_call: TRBV7-2; j_call: TRBJ2-7; d_call: NA; cdr3_aa: CASSLSGTILDEQYF; cdr3_nt: TGTGCCAGCAGCTTATCAGGGACAATTCTCGACGAGCAGTACTTC
clone_size: NA; v_call: TRBV7-9; j_call: TRBJ1-5; d_call: TRBD1; cdr3_aa: CASSPTGNDQPQHF; cdr3_nt: TGTGCCAGCAGCCCGACAGGGAACGATCAGCCCCAGCATTTT
clone_size: NA; v_call: TRBV25-1; j_call: TRBJ1-1; d_call: NA; cdr3_aa: CASNKGGFRAEAFF; cdr3_nt: TGTGCCAGCAACAAAGGGGGTTTTCGCGCTGAAGCTTTCTTT
clone_size: NA; v_call: TRBV7-9; j_call: TRBJ1-1; d_call: TRBD1; cdr3_aa: CASSRVTGGTEAFF; cdr3_nt: TGTGCCAGCAGCCGTGTAACAGGGGGGACTGAAGCTTTCTTT
clone_size: NA; v_call: TRBV7-2; j_call: TRBJ1-5; d_call: NA; cdr3_aa: CASGGRSNQPQHF; cdr3_nt: TGTGCCAGCGGAGGCAGGAGCAATCAGCCCCAGCATTTT
clone_size: NA; v_call: TRBV14; j_call: TRBJ2-3; d_call: NA; cdr3_aa: CASSQDPYTQYF; cdr3_nt: TGTGCCAGCAGCCAAGACCCCTATACGCAGTATTTT
clone_size: NA; v_call: TRBV18; j_call: TRBJ1-2; d_call: NA; cdr3_aa: CASSPRGGTDYTF; cdr3_nt: TGTGCCAGCTCACCGCGGGGGGGCACGGACTACACCTTC
clone_size: NA; v_call: TRBV6-1; j_call: TRBJ1-5; d_call: NA; cdr3_aa: CASRADRYSNQPQHF; cdr3_nt: TGTGCCAGTAGAGCAGACAGGTATAGCAATCAGCCCCAGCATTTT
clone_size: NA; v_call: TRBV7-9; j_call: TRBJ1-4; d_call: NA; cdr3_aa: CASSLAAGPNEKLFF; cdr3_nt: TGTGCCAGCAGCTTAGCTGCAGGCCCGAATGAAAAACTGTTTTTT
clone_size: NA; v_call: TRBV6-1; j_call: TRBJ1-2; d_call: TRBD1; cdr3_aa: CASTYLGDSLYGYTF; cdr3_nt: TGTGCCAGCACCTACCTGGGGGACAGCCTCTATGGCTACACCTTC
clone_size: NA; v_call: TRBV13; j_call: TRBJ1-2; d_call: NA; cdr3_aa: CASSLVAVDGGYTF; cdr3_nt: TGTGCCAGCAGCTTAGTCGCGGTCGACGGTGGCTACACCTTC
clone_size: NA; v_call: TRBV7-9; j_call: TRBJ2-1; d_call: TRBD1; cdr3_aa: CASSFRGGQTYNEQFF; cdr3_nt: TGTGCCAGCAGCTTCCGAGGGGGCCAGACCTACAATGAGCAGTTCTTC
clone_size: NA; v_call: TRBV7-9; j_call: TRBJ2-1; d_call: NA; cdr3_aa: CASSLDDRTNNEQFF; cdr3_nt: TGTGCCAGCAGCTTAGACGACAGGACAAACAATGAGCAGTTCTTC
clone_size: few; v_call: TRBV29-1; j_call: TRBJ1-1; d_call: NA; cdr3_aa: CSVEDRVPPGSFF; cdr3_nt: TGCAGCGTTGAAGATAGAGTACCCCCGGGTTCTTTCTTT
clone_size: few; v_call: TRBV11-3; j_call: TRBJ1-6; d_call: NA; cdr3_aa: CASIYPGNTYNSPLHF; cdr3_nt: TGTGCCAGCATTTATCCGGGAAATACTTATAATTCACCCCTCCACTTT